The 3 T cell receptor beta chains below come from one sample, sequenced in a study of blood T cell repertoires in COVID-19. Clones were sequenced by immunoSEQ multiplex PCR, and TCRdb holds only the in-frame ones, with some missing. This sample has about 210,000 clones, with around 83% found just once. Sequenced sample: peripheral blood. All receptors derive from a woman older than 75 with acute or convalescent COVID-19.

This clone was counted a few times. The chain uses TRBV7-2 and TRBJ1-2, with D possibly TRBD1 on 6 matching bases. The V gene lost 4 bases and the J gene lost 6 bases, with 9 bases spanning the gap. CDR3 length: 12 residues. Germline CDR1 is SGHTA and CDR2 is FQGNSA. The CDR3 bases are TGTGCCAGCAGCTCCCCAGGGGATGGCTACACCTTC. This sequence encodes CASSSPGDGYTF.

V usage is TRBV18 and J usage is TRBJ2-7, with D maybe TRBD2 (7 bases). V was trimmed by 3 bases and J by 2 bases, leaving 11 bases between them. CDR3 length: 14 residues. Germline V CDR1 and CDR2: KGHSH, LQKENI. In DNA, the CDR3 is TGTGCCAGCTCACCCACAGGGAGGGCCTACGAGCAGTACTTC. Its protein product is CASSPTGRAYEQYF.

This chain connects TRBV28 to TRBJ2-3, with D tentatively TRBD2 (6 bases). The CDR3 spans 17 residues. V lost 6 bases and J 3 bases, leaving 22 bases between the germline ends. CDR1 and CDR2 from the germline V gene are MDHEN and SYDVKM. The CDR3 DNA reads TGTGCCAGCAGCTTGGGGGGTAGCGGAGGGGTGACAGATACGCAGTATTTT. The encoded protein is CASSLGGSGGVTDTQYF.